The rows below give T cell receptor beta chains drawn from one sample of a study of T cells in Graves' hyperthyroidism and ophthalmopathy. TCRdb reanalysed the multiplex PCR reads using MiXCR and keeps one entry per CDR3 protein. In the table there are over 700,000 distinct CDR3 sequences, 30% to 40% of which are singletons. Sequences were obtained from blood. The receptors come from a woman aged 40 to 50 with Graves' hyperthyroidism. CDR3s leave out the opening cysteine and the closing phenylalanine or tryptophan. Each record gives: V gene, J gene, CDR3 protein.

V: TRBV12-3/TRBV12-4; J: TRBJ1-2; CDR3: ASSSGNNYGYT
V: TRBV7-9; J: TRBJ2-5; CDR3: ASSLGWTGGLGEETQY
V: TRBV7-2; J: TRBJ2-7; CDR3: ASSSGTGGWSEQY
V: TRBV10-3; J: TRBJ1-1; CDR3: AISEGTEAF
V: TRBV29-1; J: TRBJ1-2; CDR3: SAAAGGESYT
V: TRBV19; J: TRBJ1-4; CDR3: ASTSSTEKLF
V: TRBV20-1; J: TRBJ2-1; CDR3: SVDRPNEQF
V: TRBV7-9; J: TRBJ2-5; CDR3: ASSLQETYQETQY
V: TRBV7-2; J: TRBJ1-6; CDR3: ASSLGQDRPYF
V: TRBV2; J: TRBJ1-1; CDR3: ASSVDRDLNTEAF
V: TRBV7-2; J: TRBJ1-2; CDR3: ASSLSSRANYGYT
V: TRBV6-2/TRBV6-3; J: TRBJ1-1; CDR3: ASSQASNTEAF
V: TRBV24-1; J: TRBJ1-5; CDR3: ATSDFKGNLH
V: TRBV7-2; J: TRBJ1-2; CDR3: ASSSQGRYGYT
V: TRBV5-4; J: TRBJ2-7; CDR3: ASSLTSAYTGEQY
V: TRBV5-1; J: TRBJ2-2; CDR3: ASTPTQAGASGTGELF
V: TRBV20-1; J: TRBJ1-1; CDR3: SARLDTEAF
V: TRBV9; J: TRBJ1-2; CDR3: ASASYGYT
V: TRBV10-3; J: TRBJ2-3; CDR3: AVSRPSGVTDTQY
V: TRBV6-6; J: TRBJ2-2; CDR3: ASSTDGPGELF
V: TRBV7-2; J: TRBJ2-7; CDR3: ASSSRTNSYEQY
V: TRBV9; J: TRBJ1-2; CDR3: ASHHGPRQGAKGYT
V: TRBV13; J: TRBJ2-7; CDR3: ASSSLTGGSDEQY
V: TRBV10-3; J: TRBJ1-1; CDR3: ASSAYPDRNTEAF
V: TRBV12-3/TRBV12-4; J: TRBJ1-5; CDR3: ASSEDRANQPQH
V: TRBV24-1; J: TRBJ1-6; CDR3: ATSSGGADSPLH
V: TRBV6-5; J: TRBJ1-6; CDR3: ASSYSWLETLH
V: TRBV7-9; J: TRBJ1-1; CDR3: ASSLVRGRRNTEAF
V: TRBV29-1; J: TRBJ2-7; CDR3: SVERGWLNEQY
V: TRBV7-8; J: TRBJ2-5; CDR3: ASADGLAAETQY
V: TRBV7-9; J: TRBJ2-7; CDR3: ASSLGFDGPWSYEQY
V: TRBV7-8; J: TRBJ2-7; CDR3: ASSLRSSGGGEQY
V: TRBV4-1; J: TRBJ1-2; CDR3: ASSQDPIPGGYT
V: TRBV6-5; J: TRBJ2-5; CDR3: ASSYMGGQGTQY
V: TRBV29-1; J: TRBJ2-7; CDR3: SVDDGAREQY
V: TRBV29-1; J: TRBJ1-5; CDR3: SVERRINQPQH
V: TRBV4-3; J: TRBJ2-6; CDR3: ASSQVEAGANVLT
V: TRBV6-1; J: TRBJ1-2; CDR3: ASRPGRGLGAYGYT
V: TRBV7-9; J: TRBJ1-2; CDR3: ASSWGGGYT
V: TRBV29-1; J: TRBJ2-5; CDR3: SVDDGGQETQY
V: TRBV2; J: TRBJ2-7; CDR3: ASSLKRDRGLHEQY
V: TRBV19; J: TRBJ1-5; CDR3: ASSMTGEGQPQH
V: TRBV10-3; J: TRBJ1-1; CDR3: ASKTGSVTEAF
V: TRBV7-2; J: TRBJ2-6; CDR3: ASSPDRAGGANVLT
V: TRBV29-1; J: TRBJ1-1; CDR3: SSSGGGEAF
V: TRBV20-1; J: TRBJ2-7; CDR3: SARDSGSGPYEQY
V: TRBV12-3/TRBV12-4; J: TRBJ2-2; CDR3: ASSLPPANTGELF
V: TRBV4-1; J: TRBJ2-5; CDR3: ASSQETSGGVETQY
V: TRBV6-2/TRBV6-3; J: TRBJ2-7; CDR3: ASSFFPGQGSDEQY
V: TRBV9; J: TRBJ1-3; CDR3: ASRPSGRGNTIY
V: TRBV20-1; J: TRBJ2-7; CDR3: SARDRRLANYEQY
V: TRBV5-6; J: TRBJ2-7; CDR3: ASSWMTGSYEQY